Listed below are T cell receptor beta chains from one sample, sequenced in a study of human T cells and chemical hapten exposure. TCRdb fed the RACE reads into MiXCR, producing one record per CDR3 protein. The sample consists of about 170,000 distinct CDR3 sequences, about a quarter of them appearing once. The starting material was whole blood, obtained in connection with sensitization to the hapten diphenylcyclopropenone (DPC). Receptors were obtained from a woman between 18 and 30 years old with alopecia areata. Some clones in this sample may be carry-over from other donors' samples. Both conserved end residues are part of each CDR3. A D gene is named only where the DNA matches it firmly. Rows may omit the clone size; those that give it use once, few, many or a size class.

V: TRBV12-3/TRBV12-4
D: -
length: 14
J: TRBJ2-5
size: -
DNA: TGTGCCAGCACCTCAACCGAGGGGGGGGAGACCCAGTACTTC
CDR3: CASTSTEGGETQYF

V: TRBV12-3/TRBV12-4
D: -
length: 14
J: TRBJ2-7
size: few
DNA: TGTGCCAGCAGTTCCACGAGCAGCTCCTACGAGCAGTACTTC
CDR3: CASSSTSSSYEQYF

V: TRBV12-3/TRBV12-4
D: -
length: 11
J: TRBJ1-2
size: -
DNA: TGTGCCAGCAGGAGGGCCAATGGCTACACCTTC
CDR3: CASRRANGYTF

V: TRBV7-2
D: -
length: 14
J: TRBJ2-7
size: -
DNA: TGTGCCAGCAGACGACCAGGGGGGACCTACGAGCAGTACTTC
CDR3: CASRRPGGTYEQYF

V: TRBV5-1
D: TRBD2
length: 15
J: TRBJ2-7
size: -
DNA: TGCGCCAGCAGCGAGGATAGCGGGGGATTCTACGAGCAGTACTTC
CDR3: CASSEDSGGFYEQYF

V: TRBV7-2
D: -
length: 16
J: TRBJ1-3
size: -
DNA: TGTGCCAGCAGCTCGCCTGGACGGAACTCTGGAAACACCATATATTTT
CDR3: CASSSPGRNSGNTIYF

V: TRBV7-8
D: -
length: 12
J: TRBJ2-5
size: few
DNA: TGTGCCAGCATATCCTACCAAGAGACCCAGTACTTC
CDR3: CASISYQETQYF

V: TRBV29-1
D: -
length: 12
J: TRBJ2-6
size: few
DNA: TGCAGCGGAGCAACTGGGGCCAACGTCCTGACTTTC
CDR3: CSGATGANVLTF

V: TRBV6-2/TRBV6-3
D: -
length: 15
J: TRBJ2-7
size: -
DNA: TGTGCCAGCAGTATAAGAGGAGACAGCTCCTACGAGCAGTACTTC
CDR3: CASSIRGDSSYEQYF

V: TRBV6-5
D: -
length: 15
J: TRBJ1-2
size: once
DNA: TGTGCCAGCAGGCCCGCCGGGGCGCGGTACTATGGCTACACCTTC
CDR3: CASRPAGARYYGYTF

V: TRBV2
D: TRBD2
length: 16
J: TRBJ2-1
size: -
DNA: TGTGCCAGCAGAGGAACTAGCGGGAGGGGGGGTAGGGAGCAGTTCTTC
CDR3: CASRGTSGRGGREQFF

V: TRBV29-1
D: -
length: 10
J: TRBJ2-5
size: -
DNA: TGCAGCGTCAGCAAAGAGACCCAGTACTTC
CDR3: CSVSKETQYF

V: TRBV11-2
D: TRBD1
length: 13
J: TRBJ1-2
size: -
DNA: TGTGCCAGCGGGCTGGGACAGGGCCATGGCTACACCTTC
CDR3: CASGLGQGHGYTF

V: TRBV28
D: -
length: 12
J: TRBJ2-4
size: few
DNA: TGTGCCAGCGGGGGGGGCGTAAACATTCAGTACTTC
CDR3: CASGGGVNIQYF

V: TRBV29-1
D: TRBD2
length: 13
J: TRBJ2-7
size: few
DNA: TGCAGCGTGGTAGGGAGGGGAACAGACGAGCAGTACTTC
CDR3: CSVVGRGTDEQYF

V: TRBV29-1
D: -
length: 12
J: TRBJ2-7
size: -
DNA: TGCAGCGTTGCCACAGACTCCTACGAGCAGTACTTC
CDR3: CSVATDSYEQYF

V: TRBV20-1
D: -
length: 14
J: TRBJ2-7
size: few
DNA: TGCAGTGCTTTCCTGGCGGGAAGGGTGTACGAGCAGTACTTC
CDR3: CSAFLAGRVYEQYF

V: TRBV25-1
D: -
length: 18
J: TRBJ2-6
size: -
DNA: TGTGCCAGCAGTGACGTTCCGGGACGGAATTCTGGGGCCAACGTCCTGACTTTC
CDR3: CASSDVPGRNSGANVLTF

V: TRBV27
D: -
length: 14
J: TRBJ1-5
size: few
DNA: TGTGCCAGCAGTTACGCAGGGGTCAATCAGCCCCAGCATTTT
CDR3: CASSYAGVNQPQHF

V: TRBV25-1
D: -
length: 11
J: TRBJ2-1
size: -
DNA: TGTGCCAGCAGTGTGGGTAATGAGCAGTTCTTC
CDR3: CASSVGNEQFF

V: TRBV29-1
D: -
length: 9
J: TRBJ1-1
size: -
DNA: TGCAGCGTTGAGTCTGAAGCTTTCTTT
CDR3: CSVESEAFF

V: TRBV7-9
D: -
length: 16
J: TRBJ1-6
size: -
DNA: TGTGCCAGCAGCTTAGAGGGACCGCGACCCAATTCACCCCTCCACTTT
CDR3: CASSLEGPRPNSPLHF